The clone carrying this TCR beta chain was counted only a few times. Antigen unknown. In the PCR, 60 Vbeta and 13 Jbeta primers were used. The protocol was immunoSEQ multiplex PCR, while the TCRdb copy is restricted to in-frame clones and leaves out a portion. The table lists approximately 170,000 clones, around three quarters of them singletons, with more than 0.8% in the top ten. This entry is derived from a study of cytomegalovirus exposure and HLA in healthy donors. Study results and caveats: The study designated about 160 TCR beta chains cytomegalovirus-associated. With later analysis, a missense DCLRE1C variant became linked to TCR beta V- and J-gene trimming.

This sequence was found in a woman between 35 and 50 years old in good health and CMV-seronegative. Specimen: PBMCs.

Written as DNA, the CDR3 is TGCGCCAGCAGCCAAGATAACAGGGGCTACGAGCAGTACTTC. It translates to CASSQDNRGYEQYF. This chain joins TRBV4-1 and TRBJ2-7; 7 bases agree with TRBD1. Germline CDR1 and CDR2: MGHRA and YSYEKL. The V segment lost 0 bases and the J segment 3 bases; nucleotides outside the gene matches: 2. This CDR3 spans 14 amino acids.